The 5 T cell receptor beta chains reported below all come from one sample, sequenced in a study of spatial heterogeneity in lung cancer. TCRdb re-derived calls from the 5' RACE reads in MiXCR, one entry per CDR3 protein. The sample records about 61,000 distinct CDR3 sequences, roughly 6.4% being singletons. Documented time point: sample taken at primary tumor resection. The sequences come from PBMCs, collected at surgery. These receptors were taken from a female donor with early-stage non-small cell lung cancer.

V usage is TRBV2 and J usage is TRBJ2-3, with D possibly TRBD2 on 7 matching bases. The V gene's germline CDR1 is SNHLY and CDR2 FYNNEI. V lost 6 bases to trimming and J lost 5 bases, with 9 bases between them. CDR3 size: 12 residues. CDR3 loop: CASRRGGDTQYF. The CDR3 DNA reads as TGTGCCAGCAGAAGGGGGGGAGATACGCAGTATTTT. Supplemented by reference TRBV2 and TRBJ2-3, the full variable domain reads EPEVTQTPSHQVTQMGQEVILRCVPISNHLYFYWYRQILGQKVEFLVSFYNNEISEKSEIFDDQFSVERPDGSNFTLKIRSTKLEDSAMYFCASRRGGDTQYFGPGTRLTVL.

This clonotype was observed a few times. The chain joins TRBV9 to TRBJ2-7; TRBD1 might be the D (5 bases). Trimming stripped 0 bases from V and 6 bases from J, with 10 bases between. The CDR3 length is 13 residues. Germline CDR1 SGDLS, CDR2 YYNGEE. The CDR3 loop is CASSVALGVEQYF. As DNA, the CDR3 is TGTGCCAGCAGCGTAGCTTTAGGGGTCGAGCAGTACTTC. Variable domain in full (rest from reference TRBV9 and TRBJ2-7): DSGVTQTPKHLITATGQRVTLRCSPRSGDLSVYWYQQSLDQGLQFLIQYYNGEERAKGNILERFSAQQFPDLHSELNLSSLELGDSALYFCASSVALGVEQYFGPGTRLTVT.

This clonotype was recorded at least ten times. The chain couples TRBV12-3 or TRBV12-4 to TRBJ1-2, with unresolved D. The V end was cut by 1 base, the J end by 4 bases, with 7 bases between. The CDR3 spans 13 residues. CDR3 sequence reads: CASSLGRPYGYTF. In nucleotides, the CDR3 is TGTGCCAGCAGTTTAGGCAGACCCTATGGCTACACCTTC.

Comments on this clonotype: This may be a read error: a much more frequent sequence differs by one nucleotide. V and J are TRBV24-1 and TRBJ1-1, with D unclear. The CDR3 runs to 13 residues. CDR1 is KGHDR, CDR2 SFDVKD, per germline. The CDR3 reads CATRPGWSTEASF. CDR3 nucleotide sequence: TGTGCCACCAGGCCGGGGTGGAGCACTGAAGCTTCCTTT.

The chain is built from TRBV28 and TRBJ2-1, with 7 bases identical to TRBD2. CDR1 is MDHEN, CDR2 SYDVKM, per germline. The V segment lost 5 bases and the J segment 0 bases; nucleotides outside the gene matches: 16. This CDR3 is 19 amino acids long. Here the CDR3 DNA reads TGTGCCAGCAGTCCCCCGCTCGGGCTAGCGGATCTCTCCTACAATGAGCAGTTCTTC. This sequence encodes CASSPPLGLADLSYNEQFF.